The rows below give T cell receptor beta chains drawn from one sample of a study of T cells in Graves' hyperthyroidism and ophthalmopathy. TCRdb re-derived calls from the multiplex PCR reads in MiXCR, one entry per CDR3 protein. The table lists 600,000 or so distinct CDR3 sequences, roughly 15% of them singletons, with approximately 3.8% in the top ten. Source material: blood. The receptors were sampled from a woman aged 25 to 45 with Graves' hyperthyroidism. Both conserved end residues are part of each CDR3. D genes are given only for firm matches. The listing skips clone size in some rows; elsewhere it reads once, few, many or a size class.

>.|few|TRBJ1-2|TRBV5-1
TGCGCCAGCAGCTTCGGGACGCTAGGATCCGGCGGCTACACCTTC
CASSFGTLGSGGYTF
>.|once|TRBJ1-2|TRBV14
TGTGCCAGCAGCCAAGATCGGTGGAAGGGCTACACCTTC
CASSQDRWKGYTF
>TRBD2|.|TRBJ2-1|TRBV5-1
TGCGCCAGCAGCTTAAATGGACTAGCTCACCCTGAGCAGTTCTTC
CASSLNGLAHPEQFF
>.|.|TRBJ2-3|TRBV4-2
TGTGCCAGCAGCCAAGACCGCTCCGTGGGGAGGCAGTATTTT
CASSQDRSVGRQYF
>TRBD2|many|TRBJ2-7|TRBV20-1
TGCAGTGCTAGGTGGGGTGGCGGGAGGGGCGAGCAGTACTTC
CSARWGGGRGEQYF
>TRBD1|.|TRBJ2-7|TRBV5-1
TGCGCCAGCAGCTTGGATGGACAGGGGGTTTACGAGCAGTACTTC
CASSLDGQGVYEQYF
>TRBD1|many|TRBJ1-5|TRBV2
TGTGCCAGCAGTGAAACAGGGGGACAGCCCCAGCATTTT
CASSETGGQPQHF
>TRBD2|many|TRBJ2-7|TRBV7-9
TGTGCCAGCAGCTTCGGACTAGCTCCCTACGAGCAGTACTTC
CASSFGLAPYEQYF
>TRBD2|.|TRBJ2-3|TRBV7-8
TGTGCCAGCAGCCTCCGCTGGACTAGCGGGATTGTAGGCACAGATACGCAGTATTTT
CASSLRWTSGIVGTDTQYF
>.|.|TRBJ2-3|TRBV7-9
TGTGCCAGCAGCCGCATAGAGTCTAGCACAGATACGCAGTATTTT
CASSRIESSTDTQYF
>.|.|TRBJ1-5|TRBV28
TGTGCCAGCAGTTCCCCCGCCGGGGGGAATCAGCCCCAGCATTTT
CASSSPAGGNQPQHF
>.|few|TRBJ2-7|TRBV12-3/TRBV12-4
TGTGCCAGCAGTTTGACGATCCACGAGCAGTACTTC
CASSLTIHEQYF
>.|many|TRBJ1-1|TRBV30
TGTGCCTGGAGGGGAACAGGAGACACTGAAGCTTTCTTT
CAWRGTGDTEAFF
>.|few|TRBJ2-1|TRBV10-1
TGCGCCAGCAGTGAGTCGACTTACAATGAGCAGTTCTTC
CASSESTYNEQFF
>.|.|TRBJ2-3|TRBV20-1
TGCAGTGCTAGAGACTCAGGGAGTTCAGATACGCAGTATTTT
CSARDSGSSDTQYF
>.|.|TRBJ2-7|TRBV2
TGTGCTGGTGGTAGGGCTCTCTACGAGCAGTACTTC
CAGGRALYEQYF
>TRBD1|.|TRBJ1-2|TRBV29-1
TGCAGCGTTTTTAACAATGACAGGGAGGGCTATGGCTACACCTTC
CSVFNNDREGYGYTF
>TRBD1|.|TRBJ1-3|TRBV20-1
TGCAGTGCTAGTCGGGGGACAGGGGCTGGAAACACCATATATTTT
CSASRGTGAGNTIYF
>TRBD1|.|TRBJ1-4|TRBV5-4
TGTGCCAGCAGCGCCGGACAGGGGACTAATGAAAAACTGTTTTTT
CASSAGQGTNEKLFF
>.|many|TRBJ2-2|TRBV3-1
TGTGCCAGCAGCCAAGTAGGGGAGCTGTTTTTT
CASSQVGELFF
>.|.|TRBJ1-4|TRBV25-1
TGTGCCAGCAAACAGGGAGGGGAAAAACTGTTTTTT
CASKQGGEKLFF
>.|many|TRBJ1-1|TRBV6-6
TGTGCCAGCAGTTACTACCAGTACACTGAAGCTTTCTTT
CASSYYQYTEAFF
>.|.|TRBJ2-7|TRBV20-1
TGCAGTGCCACGGACAAGCTTAGGCAGTACTTC
CSATDKLRQYF
>.|.|TRBJ1-3|TRBV12-3/TRBV12-4
TGTGCCAGCAGTCCAGGGCCCCGCAACACCATATATTTT
CASSPGPRNTIYF
>.|few|TRBJ2-7|TRBV4-3
TGCGCCAGCAGCCAAGCCTGGGGCTCCTACGAGCAGTACTTC
CASSQAWGSYEQYF
>.|many|TRBJ2-7|TRBV25-1
TGTGCCAGCAGTGATTCAGGGTTAGTCTACGAGCAGTACTTC
CASSDSGLVYEQYF
>TRBD1|.|TRBJ1-2|TRBV13
TGTGCCAGCAGCCCACAGGGGCCCTATGGCTACACCTTC
CASSPQGPYGYTF
>.|few|TRBJ2-3|TRBV29-1
TGCAGCGTCGGGTACAGGGAGCGGGGCACAGATACGCAGTATTTT
CSVGYRERGTDTQYF
>.|many|TRBJ1-4|TRBV30
TGTGCCTGGAGAAAGGGGGGGCCTGAAAAACTGTTTTTT
CAWRKGGPEKLFF
>.|once|TRBJ2-3|TRBV14
TGTGCCAGCAGCCATGGGTTAGACCCAGATACGCAGTATTTT
CASSHGLDPDTQYF
>.|.|TRBJ2-7|TRBV7-2
TGTGCCAGCAGCTTAGTCCGGGCGTCCTACGAGCAGTACTTC
CASSLVRASYEQYF
>TRBD2|many|TRBJ2-5|TRBV7-2
TGTGCCAGCAGCTTAGGTGGGCTAGCGGGCAGGGAGACCCAGTACTTC
CASSLGGLAGRETQYF
>.|many|TRBJ2-3|TRBV7-2
TGTGCCAGCAGCTTAGGTTCGTCGGGAATGGGTTCAGATACGCAGTATTTT
CASSLGSSGMGSDTQYF
>.|many|TRBJ2-7|TRBV28
TGTGCCAGCAGTCTCAACCCGTCCGGCTACGAGCAGTACTTC
CASSLNPSGYEQYF
>TRBD1|.|TRBJ2-3|TRBV11-3
TGTGCCAGCAGCCCAGACTGGGACAGGGGTGCAGATACGCAGTATTTT
CASSPDWDRGADTQYF
>.|.|TRBJ2-5|TRBV4-1
TGCGCCAGCAGCCTAGGACCGAATCAAGAGACCCAGTACTTC
CASSLGPNQETQYF
>TRBD1|.|TRBJ1-2|TRBV6-1
TGTGCCAGCAGCTACCGGGACAGCAGCTATGGCTACACCTTC
CASSYRDSSYGYTF
>.|many|TRBJ2-7|TRBV27
TGTGCCAGCAGTTTTTTCCCCACCAGCTCCTACGAGCAGTACTTC
CASSFFPTSSYEQYF
>.|few|TRBJ1-3|TRBV10-3
TGTGCCATTAGGGACTCTCGCTCTGGAAACACCATATATTTT
CAIRDSRSGNTIYF
>.|.|TRBJ2-6|TRBV7-3
TGTGCCAGCACCCCATACGGGGTCGCAGGGGCCAACGTCCTGACTTTC
CASTPYGVAGANVLTF
>.|.|TRBJ2-3|TRBV5-5
TGTGCCAGCAGCTCTTTTCCCCCGGGACGAGGGACAGATACGCAGTATTTT
CASSSFPPGRGTDTQYF
>TRBD1|many|TRBJ1-1|TRBV20-1
TGCAGTGCTGGGGGACAGGGGAACACTGAAGCTTTCTTT
CSAGGQGNTEAFF
>TRBD2|many|TRBJ2-2|TRBV28
TGTGCCAGCAGTTTAATCGACAGGACTAGCGGGAGTTGGGCCGGGGAGCTGTTTTTT
CASSLIDRTSGSWAGELFF
>.|many|TRBJ1-2|TRBV2
TGTGCCAGTTTAAGTGGTGACGGGAACTATGGCTACACCTTC
CASLSGDGNYGYTF
>.|many|TRBJ1-1|TRBV5-1
TGCGCCAGCAGCTTGGGATCTGGCGGGTGGGGCACTGAAGCTTTCTTT
CASSLGSGGWGTEAFF
>.|.|TRBJ2-7|TRBV19
TGTGCCAGTAGTGGAGTGGGGGCGCAGGAGCAGTACTTC
CASSGVGAQEQYF
>TRBD1|few|TRBJ1-1|TRBV10-3
TGTGCCATCAGGGGAACAGGGGGCGCGGGTGAAGCTTTCTTT
CAIRGTGGAGEAFF
>TRBD1|.|TRBJ1-5|TRBV12-3/TRBV12-4
TGTGCCAGCAGCCCGAGGACAGGGGTTCAGCCCCAGCATTTT
CASSPRTGVQPQHF